At least ten counts were recorded for the clone carrying this T cell receptor (beta chain). Its specificity is not known. Trimming removed 7 bases from V and 7 bases from J, with 21 bases in between. This CDR3 is 15 amino acids long. TCRdb used MiXCR to reprocess the 5' RACE reads, holding one entry per CDR3 protein. Among 300,000 to 350,000 distinct CDR3 sequences listed, approximately 4% were seen once. This record belongs to a study of T cells after yellow fever vaccination. Study in general: It was SMART-Seq v4 Ultra Low Input that prepared the fractions with low cell numbers.

The study, taken as a whole, reports: Post-booster repertoires contained most primary-vaccination clones again (approximately 95% CD4, 85% to 90% CD8). The study noted that FACS-sorted repertoires could contain abundant clonotypes contaminating from the bulk population. The secondary response was weaker, and its peak arrived faster, on day 5 versus 15.

The receptor comes from a man between 18 and 29 years old who received the YFV17D yellow fever vaccine. The V and J genes are TRBV12-3 or TRBV12-4 and TRBJ2-3; no clear D gene. The specimen was PBMCs, collected 5 days after the yellow fever booster vaccination. Written as DNA, the CDR3 is TGTGCCAGCACCTCGCCCGCCACTCGGCTAAATACGCAGTATTTT. Encoded protein: CASTSPATRLNTQYF.